The table lists the clone carrying this T cell receptor beta chain with a few counts. What it recognizes is unknown. The CDR3 covers 15 residues. Germline CDR1 and CDR2: KGHDR and SFDVKD. V shed 5 bases, J shed 2 bases, and the junction held 3 bases outside the gene matches. TCRdb used MiXCR to reprocess the 5' RACE reads, holding one entry per CDR3 protein. The sample has roughly 280,000 distinct CDR3 sequences, around 19% seen once. This specimen comes from a study of CD8 T cells in ankylosing spondylitis. Overall study findings and caveats: Within peripheral blood, clones linked to disease were CD8+ and relatively rare. Significant enrichment of disease-linked clones was reportedly seen in matched ankylosing spondylitis synovial fluid.

The receptor comes from a male donor with ankylosing spondylitis or in good health (not recorded which). The chain uses TRBV24-1 and TRBJ2-2; 8 bases fit TRBD2. The sample consisted of blood, either unsorted or a sorted T cell fraction (not recorded which). The CDR3 coding sequence is TGTGCCACCAGTGCCACTAGCGGTAACACCGGGGAGCTGTTTTTT. The encoded protein is CATSATSGNTGELFF.